This passage covers 22 T cell receptor beta chains from one sample sequenced in a study of blood T cell repertoires in COVID-19 (dated by TCRdb to the early 2020s). The library relied on the immunoSEQ multiplex PCR assay. TCRdb holds this immuneACCESS table with in-frame rearrangements only. Some clones are missing; in checked studies, unresolved V genes explain under half, and the rest has no known cause. The sample contains some 150,000 clones, 83% of them found a single time. The ten largest clones add up to 4.4% of the sample. The sequenced sample was PBMCs or T cells enriched from blood (not recorded which). These receptors were taken from a woman between 50 and 59 years old who had recovered from COVID-19.

The rearrangement joins TRBV5-8 to TRBJ2-1, with 9 bases fitting TRBD2. The trim removed 3 bases at V and 5 bases at J, leaving 3 bases unmatched. From germline, CDR1 is SGHTS and CDR2 YDEGEE. The CDR3 covers 14 residues. CDR3 amino acids: CASSYVAGDNEQFF. In DNA form, the CDR3 reads TGTGCCAGCAGCTACGTAGCGGGGGACAATGAGCAGTTCTTC.

The rearrangement uses TRBV27 and TRBJ2-3, with 10 bases identical to TRBD2. Looked up from germline, CDR1 is MNHEY and CDR2 is SMNVEV (reference sequence). The CDR3 extends over 16 amino acids. V lost 7 bases, J lost 5 bases, and 12 bases stayed unmatched. The CDR3 DNA follows: TGTGCCAGCACCCTTGGCAGCGGGAGGGCCAAAGATACGCAGTATTTT. This gives the protein CASTLGSGRAKDTQYF.

This rearrangement joins TRBV18 to TRBJ1-2; no firm D call. This CDR3 region has 15 residues. V was shortened by 2 bases and J by 0 bases, with 10 bases between the two germline ends. Germline lookup yields CDR1 KGHSH and CDR2 LQKENI. This CDR3 reads CASSPVDTANYGYTF. For the CDR3, the DNA is TGTGCCAGCTCACCAGTCGACACCGCTAACTATGGCTACACCTTC. Full variable domain (rest looked up from reference TRBV18 and TRBJ1-2): NAGVMQNPRHLVRRRGQEARLRCSPMKGHSHVYWYRQLPEEGLKFMVYLQKENIIDESGMPKERFSAEFPKEGPSILRIQQVVRGDSAAYFCASSPVDTANYGYTFGSGTRLTVV.

This clone was picked up one time. The chain carries TRBV28 and TRBJ2-2; 10 nucleotides align to TRBD1. The V segment lost 6 bases and the J segment 1 base; nucleotides outside the gene matches: 8. This CDR3 region has 17 residues. Germline loops: CDR1 MDHEN, CDR2 SYDVKM. The CDR3 nucleotides are TGTGCCAGCAGCCCCAAGGGGGACAGGGGGAACACCGGGGAGCTGTTTTTT. The encoded protein is CASSPKGDRGNTGELFF.

The CDR3 bases are TGTGCCTGGAGTCTCACAGGGACCTTTAATGAAAAACTGTTTTTT. Its protein product is CAWSLTGTFNEKLFF. The V and J genes are TRBV30 and TRBJ1-4; D is possibly TRBD1 (6 bases). Trimming stripped 2 bases from V and 4 bases from J, with 14 bases between. CDR1 is GTSNPN, CDR2 SVGIG, per germline (reference sequence). The CDR3 covers 15 residues.

With regard to this clone: The identical CDR3 is also encoded by other nucleotide sequences in the sample. In DNA form, the CDR3 reads TGTGCCAGCAGCTCGGGACAGGGCTTTTATAATTCACCCCTCCACTTT. Amino acids: CASSSGQGFYNSPLHF. The chain is built from TRBV7-9 and TRBJ1-6, with 9 positions matching TRBD1. In germline, CDR1 is SEHNR, CDR2 FQNEAQ (reference sequence). V lost 4 bases and J lost 4; bases outside the gene matches: 5. This CDR3 comprises 16 residues. Filled out from reference TRBV7-9 and TRBJ1-6, the complete variable domain reads DTGVSQNPRHKITKRGQNVTFRCDPISEHNRLYWYRQTLGQGPEFLTYFQNEAQLEKSRLLSDRFSAERPKGSFSTLEIQRTEQGDSAMYLCASSSGQGFYNSPLHFGNGTRLTVT.

The table lists this clone with a few counts. The V and J genes are TRBV7-9 and TRBJ1-2; 7 bases are a match to TRBD1. In germline, CDR1 is SEHNR, CDR2 FQNEAQ (reference sequence). V trimming: 3 bases; J trimming: 7 bases; junction bases outside the gene matches: 5. There are 13 residues in the CDR3. For the CDR3, the DNA is TGTGCCAGCAGCTTCCGGGACAGCGGTGGCTACACCTTC. Its translation: CASSFRDSGGYTF.

The CDR3 DNA follows: TGTGCCAGCAGTTTGACAGGGGTATACGAGCAGTACGTC. Its translation is CASSLTGVYEQYV. V usage is TRBV6-2 or TRBV6-3 and J usage is TRBJ2-7, with 8 bases identical to TRBD1. The junction had 3 bases not matched to a gene; V was cut back by 4 bases and J by 4 bases. Germline-derived CDR1 and CDR2 are MNHEY and SVGEGT. The CDR3 covers 13 residues.

The rearrangement joins TRBV6-6 to TRBJ1-5, with D possibly being TRBD1 (5 bases). Trimming took 6 bases from V and 3 from J, leaving 15 bases between them. CDR1 and CDR2 (germline): MNHNY, SVGAGI (reference sequence). The CDR3 sequence is 15 residues long. The CDR3 loop is CASSQGIKYNQPQHF. The DNA for the CDR3 is TGTGCCAGCAGCCAGGGAATAAAATACAATCAGCCCCAGCATTTT.

The chain is built from TRBV7-2 and TRBJ1-4; D is ambiguous. Trimming left V 5 bases short and J 8 bases short, with 9 bases between. Germline V CDR1 and CDR2: SGHTA, FQGNSA. The CDR3 loop spans 12 amino acids. CDR3 region: CASSNFEEKLFF. CDR3 DNA: TGTGCCAGCAGCAACTTTGAGGAAAAACTGTTTTTT.

There are a few counts of this clone. This sequence joins TRBV28 and TRBJ1-2; D gene ambiguous. The CDR3 consists of 14 residues. Germline CDR1 MDHEN, CDR2 SYDVKM. Trimming left V 3 bases short and J 4 bases short, with 12 bases between. CDR3 protein: CASSFSGAVYGYTF. CDR3 coding DNA: TGTGCCAGCAGTTTTAGTGGAGCAGTCTATGGCTACACCTTC.

Only one count was recorded for this clone. The genes are TRBV27 and TRBJ1-5; D not certain. Looked up from germline, CDR1 is MNHEY and CDR2 is SMNVEV (reference sequence). Trimming cost V 3 bases and J 4 bases, with 7 bases left between them. The CDR3 length is 13 residues. The CDR3 here is CASSFSGNQPQHF. In nucleotides, the CDR3 is TGTGCCAGCAGTTTCTCAGGAAATCAGCCCCAGCATTTT.

Many counts were recorded for this clone. This rearrangement joins TRBV12-5 to TRBJ1-1; TRBD1 matches 7 bases. Germline CDR1 LGHNT, CDR2 FRNRAP. The trim removed 9 bases at V and 1 base at J, leaving 5 bases unmatched. The CDR3 runs 13 residues. For the CDR3, the DNA is TGTGCTAGCCCGGACAGGCGGAACACTGAAGCTTTCTTT. It yields the protein CASPDRRNTEAFF.

The CDR3 is CASSQGLAGGNEQYV. The CDR3 coding sequence is TGTGCCAGCAGCCAGGGACTAGCGGGAGGTAACGAGCAGTACGTC. The V call is TRBV6-2 or TRBV6-3, the J call TRBJ2-7; 15 bases agree with TRBD2. Germline V lookup: CDR1 MNHEY, CDR2 SVGEGT. Trimming cost V 6 bases and J 5 bases; bases outside gene matches: 5. The CDR3 length is 15 residues.

V and J are TRBV5-1 and TRBJ2-1; 10 bases match TRBD2. The CDR3 extends over 19 amino acids. Germline V gene lookup returns CDR1 SGHRS and CDR2 YFSETQ. V lost 3 bases to trimming and J lost 0 bases; unmatched junction nucleotides: 12. This CDR3 is CASSSLGSGRLGSYNEQFF. The CDR3 DNA sequence: TGCGCCAGCAGCTCCCTGGGTAGCGGGAGGTTGGGCTCCTACAATGAGCAGTTCTTC.

The V call is TRBV19, the J call TRBJ1-1; 11 positions match TRBD1. Germline CDR1 is LNHDA and CDR2 is SQIVND (reference sequence). With 4 bases clipped from V and 0 bases from J, the junction kept 7 bases outside the gene matches. The CDR3 is 17 amino acids. CDR3 in amino acids: CASSRRDRGTMNTEAFF. The CDR3 DNA sequence: TGTGCCAGTAGTAGAAGGGACAGGGGGACCATGAACACTGAAGCTTTCTTT.

In DNA, the CDR3 is TGTGCCAGCAGCTACAAGGGACTGTCCTACGAGCAGTACGTC. Translated: CASSYKGLSYEQYV. This rearrangement joins TRBV5-4 to TRBJ2-7, with D possibly TRBD2 on 6 matching bases. Trimming cost V 3 bases and J 1 base, with 11 bases left between them. The CDR3 is 14 residues long. Germline CDR1 SGHNT, CDR2 YYREEE (reference sequence).

V usage is TRBV5-1 and J usage is TRBJ2-2; 10 bases align to TRBD2. Germline-derived CDR1 and CDR2 are SGHRS and YFSETQ. The V and J ends lost 4 bases and 8 bases, in that order; junction bases with no gene match: 11. The CDR3 runs 16 residues. The CDR3 region has the DNA TGCGCCAGCAGCGGATACGGGACTAGCGTTCGTGGGGAGCTGTTTTTT. This encodes CASSGYGTSVRGELFF.

The chain combines TRBV7-9 with TRBJ1-5; D possibly corresponds to TRBD1 (5 bases). The V gene's germline CDR1 is SEHNR and CDR2 FQNEAQ (reference sequence). V gave up 6 bases and J gave up 1 base, with 13 bases separating them. The CDR3 is 15 amino acids. The CDR3 spells CASSPRGGSNQPQHF. The CDR3, as DNA: TGTGCCAGCAGTCCCCGGGGGGGGAGCAATCAGCCCCAGCATTTT.

The chain joins TRBV12-3 or TRBV12-4 to TRBJ1-1; D is ambiguous. V was cut by 3 bases and J by 11 bases, with 16 bases left in between. This CDR3 is 13 amino acids long. CDR3 in amino acids: CASSLGLAPRAFF. As DNA, the CDR3 is TGTGCCAGCAGTTTGGGTTTGGCCCCGCGGGCTTTCTTT.

The rearrangement links TRBV28 to TRBJ1-2; possibly TRBD1 for D (6 bases). V dropped 3 bases and J dropped 3 bases, with 11 bases sitting between them. This CDR3 has 14 residues. CDR1 is MDHEN and CDR2 is SYDVKM in the germline V gene. The CDR3 loop is CASSLWTAHYGYTF. CDR3 in DNA: TGTGCCAGCAGTTTGTGGACAGCCCACTATGGCTACACCTTC.

The CDR3 region is CASSRALNEKLFF. CDR3 sequence (DNA): TGCGCCAGCAGCCGGGCCCTTAATGAAAAACTGTTTTTT. V usage is TRBV4-1 and J usage is TRBJ1-4; D is undetermined. The CDR3 consists of 13 residues. Germline assignment: CDR1 MGHRA and CDR2 YSYEKL. V gave up 4 bases and J gave up 4 bases, with 7 bases separating them.